The TCR beta chain under discussion was sequenced for a study of blood T cell repertoires in COVID-19. Background on the study: Some COVID-19 samples were acute and others convalescent; all came from the United States, Italy and Spain. The cDNA or gDNA used as material had been derived from T cells, B-cell-depleted T cells, or PBMCs.

In the original processing: Amplification of reference gene primers was used by the study to estimate nucleated cell counts. Profiling relied on immunoSEQ multiplex PCR, and the TCRdb table lists in-frame clones only, not all of them. The V and J calls and the clone size are those of that table, but D and trimming were determined from the DNA. The sample consists of tens of thousands of clones, over 80% of them appearing once. The TCR originated in a human donor with active COVID-19. The donor label of this sample is uncertain. The sequenced material came from peripheral blood.

CDR3 region: CASSYVGSREAFF. The CDR3 coding sequence is TGTGCCAGCAGTTACGTGGGCAGCAGGGAAGCTTTCTTT. This chain uses TRBV6-5 with TRBJ1-1; D ambiguous. CDR3 length equals 13 residues. Trimming removed 2 bases from V and 8 bases from J, with 12 bases in between. The germline V gene encodes CDR1 MNHEY and CDR2 SVGAGI.